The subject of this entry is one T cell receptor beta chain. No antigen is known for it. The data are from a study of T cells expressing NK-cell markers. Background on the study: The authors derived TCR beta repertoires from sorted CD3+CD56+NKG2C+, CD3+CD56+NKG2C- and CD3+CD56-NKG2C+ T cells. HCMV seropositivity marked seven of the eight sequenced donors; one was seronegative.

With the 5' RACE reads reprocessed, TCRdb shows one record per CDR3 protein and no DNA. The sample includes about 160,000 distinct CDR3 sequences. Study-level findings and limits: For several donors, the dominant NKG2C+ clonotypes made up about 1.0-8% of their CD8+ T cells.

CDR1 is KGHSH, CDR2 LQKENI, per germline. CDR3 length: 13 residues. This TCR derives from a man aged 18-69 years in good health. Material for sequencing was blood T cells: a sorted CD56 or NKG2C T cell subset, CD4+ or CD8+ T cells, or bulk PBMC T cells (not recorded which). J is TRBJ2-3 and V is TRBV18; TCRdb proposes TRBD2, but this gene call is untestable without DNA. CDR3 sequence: CASSPGGGDTQYF. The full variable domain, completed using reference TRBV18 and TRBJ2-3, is NAGVMQNPRHLVRRRGQEARLRCSPMKGHSHVYWYRQLPEEGLKFMVYLQKENIIDESGMPKERFSAEFPKEGPSILRIQQVVRGDSAAYFCASSPGGGDTQYFGPGTRLTVL.